This TCR beta chain was identified in a study of PD-1 and CTLA-4 blockade in melanoma. The V gene's germline CDR1 is SQVTM and CDR2 ANQGSEA. V dropped 6 bases and J dropped 7 bases, with 12 bases sitting between them. The CDR3 is 11 residues long. Method: immunoSEQ multiplex PCR; TCRdb's copy keeps in-frame clones and lacks some. The table includes 23,000 or so clones, around 89% detected once. The sequenced sample was CD8+ T cells from peripheral blood, obtained before anti-PD-1 treatment. The chain carries TRBV29-1 and TRBJ1-2; possible D gene TRBD1, 6 bases. The TCR comes from a human donor with melanoma. Written as DNA, the CDR3 is TGCAGCGTGGGGCAACAGGGTGGCTACACCTTC. This codes for CSVGQQGGYTF.